This T cell receptor beta chain was identified in a study of T cell changes during pregnancy in multiple sclerosis. This clone was detected a few times. The data were produced by immunoSEQ multiplex PCR, yet TCRdb's version contains in-frame clones alone and is incomplete. The sample carries 36,000 or so clones, approximately 90% recorded once. This CDR3 is 14 amino acids long. The germline CDR1 and CDR2 sequences are SGHKS and YYEKEE (reference sequence). V gave up 5 bases and J gave up 9 bases, with 15 bases separating them. The input for sequencing was CD4+ T cells from peripheral blood mononuclear cells, taken in the first trimester of pregnancy. The TCR comes from a female donor with multiple sclerosis, enrolled in a pregnancy study. The V call is TRBV5-5, the J call TRBJ1-6, with D perhaps matching TRBD1 (5 bases). The chain's CDR3 is CASSRQLRGSPLHF. CDR3 bases: TGTGCCAGCAGTCGACAACTAAGGGGTTCACCCCTCCACTTT. The full variable domain, completed using reference TRBV5-5 and TRBJ1-6, is DAGVTQSPTHLIKTRGQQVTLRCSPISGHKSVSWYQQVLGQGPQFIFQYYEKEERGRGNFPDRFSARQFPNYSSELNVNALLLGDSALYLCASSRQLRGSPLHFGNGTRLTVT.